Each of the 19 T cell receptor beta chains below was sequenced from the same sample in a study of cytomegalovirus exposure and HLA in healthy donors. The PCR contained 60 Vbeta and 13 Jbeta primers. Assay: immunoSEQ multiplex PCR; the TCRdb copy retains only in-frame clones and omits some. In all, the sample yields 35,000 to 50,000 clones. Input material: PBMCs. The origin of the receptors is a male donor in good health and CMV-seronegative.

This chain connects TRBV7-3 to TRBJ1-3; a possible D gene is TRBD1 (5 bases). Deletions cut 0 bases from V and 2 bases from J, with 8 bases between. Germline V CDR1 and CDR2: SGHTA, FQGTGA. The CDR3 has 15 amino acids. Here the CDR3 DNA reads TGTGCCAGCAGCTTAACCGGGGGAGCTGGAAACACCATATATTTT. This sequence encodes CASSLTGGAGNTIYF.

CDR3 nucleotide sequence: TGTGCCAGCAGTGACTACAGTGGGGCAGAGACCCAGTACTTC. Its translation is CASSDYSGAETQYF. The gene calls are TRBV25-1 and TRBJ2-5; D might be TRBD1 (5 bases). The germline V gene has CDR1 MGHDK and CDR2 SYGVNS. The CDR3 loop spans 14 amino acids. Trimming left V 3 bases short and J 4 bases short, with 12 bases between. Combining the CDR3 with reference TRBV25-1 and TRBJ2-5 gives the whole variable domain EADIYQTPRYLVIGTGKKITLECSQTMGHDKMYWYQQDPGMELHLIHYSYGVNSTEKGDLSSESTVSRIRTEHFPLTLESARPSHTSQYLCASSDYSGAETQYFGPGTRLLVL.

CDR3 bases: TGTGCCAGCGGAGGGACGGGAAACACCATATATTTT. It translates to CASGGTGNTIYF. V is TRBV7-9 and J is TRBJ1-3, with TRBD1 as a possible D gene (5 bases). CDR1 and CDR2 (germline): SEHNR, FQNEAQ (reference sequence). The CDR3 is 12 residues long. V was trimmed by 8 bases and J by 4 bases, leaving 9 bases between them.

V and J are TRBV2 and TRBJ1-1, with D maybe TRBD1 (5 bases). Between the trimmed V and J ends, which lost 4 bases and 1 base, there was a span of 10 bases. The CDR3 is 14 amino acids. Germline V lookup: CDR1 SNHLY, CDR2 FYNNEI. CDR3 in amino acids: CASSGWTKNTEAFF. The CDR3 DNA is TGTGCCAGCAGTGGATGGACAAAGAACACTGAAGCTTTCTTT.

The CDR3 sequence is CASSPRWGSSSYNEQFF. In nucleotides, the CDR3 is TGTGCCAGCAGCCCAAGATGGGGCAGCAGCTCCTACAATGAGCAGTTCTTC. The V gene is TRBV7-2, the J gene TRBJ2-1; the D gene is possibly TRBD1 (5 bases). There are 17 residues in the CDR3. Trimming cost V 5 bases and J 0 bases, with 17 bases left between them. Germline-derived CDR1 and CDR2 are SGHTA and FQGNSA.

The chain recombines TRBV30 with TRBJ2-2; possibly TRBD1 for D (5 bases). Germline values: CDR1 GTSNPN, CDR2 SVGIG (reference sequence). This CDR3 is 15 amino acids long. V lost 5 bases and J 4 bases, leaving 17 bases between the germline ends. The CDR3 sequence: CAWRSPWGLTGELFF. The CDR3 region has the DNA TGTGCCTGGCGCAGCCCCTGGGGCCTCACCGGGGAGCTGTTTTTT.

The genes are TRBV10-2 and TRBJ2-7; TRBD2 aligns across 13 bases. Trimming took 2 bases from V and 0 from J; bases not matched to a gene: 10. Germline loops: CDR1 WSHSY, CDR2 SAAADI. There are 19 residues in the CDR3. The CDR3 DNA follows: TGCGCCAGCAGTGAGGGGGGGCTGGGGACTAGCGGGGCCTCCTACGAGCAGTACTTC. The encoded protein is CASSEGGLGTSGASYEQYF.

V is TRBV11-2 and J is TRBJ1-1, with D possibly matching TRBD1 (5 bases). The germline V gene encodes CDR1 SGHAT and CDR2 FQNNGV. The germline V and J ends were trimmed by 5 bases and 1 base, with 14 bases remaining between them. The CDR3 runs 15 residues. CDR3 in amino acids: CASSRPGGGNTEAFF. The CDR3 region has the DNA TGTGCCAGCAGCCGCCCAGGCGGGGGGAACACTGAAGCTTTCTTT. Full variable domain (rest looked up from reference TRBV11-2 and TRBJ1-1): EAGVAQSPRYKIIEKRQSVAFWCNPISGHATLYWYQQILGQGPKLLIQFQNNGVVDDSQLPKDRFSAERLKGVDSTLKIQPAKLEDSAVYLCASSRPGGGNTEAFFGQGTRLTVV.

The chain combines TRBV19 with TRBJ2-5, with D possibly TRBD2 on 6 matching bases. Germline CDR1 and CDR2: LNHDA and SQIVND (reference sequence). V was shortened by 4 bases and J by 4 bases, with 16 bases between the two germline ends. The CDR3 has 15 amino acids. CDR3 coding DNA: TGTGCCAGTAGTACCCCTGGTCTCGGGAGAGAGACCCAGTACTTC. Its protein is CASSTPGLGRETQYF.

The rearrangement links TRBV6-5 to TRBJ2-1; D remains unclear. Germline V gene data show CDR1 as MNHEY and CDR2 as SVGAGI. The CDR3 runs 13 residues. V dropped 5 bases and J dropped 0 bases, with 5 bases sitting between them. The CDR3: CASSPSSYNEQFF. The CDR3 DNA is TGTGCCAGCAGTCCTAGCTCCTACAATGAGCAGTTCTTC.

V gene TRBV29-1 combines with J gene TRBJ2-3; 10 nucleotides align to TRBD2. Per germline, CDR1 SQVTM and CDR2 ANQGSEA. CDR3 size: 15 residues. V lost 3 bases and J lost 4; bases outside the gene matches: 7. As DNA, the CDR3 is TGCAGCGTTGAGTCAGCGGGAGGGCGGGCAGATACGCAGTATTTT. Amino acids: CSVESAGGRADTQYF.

The chain has TRBV4-1 and TRBJ1-2; TRBD1 is a possible D gene (6 bases). The CDR3 extends over 17 amino acids. The V and J ends lost 3 bases and 2 bases respectively, with 19 bases between them. Germline V gene data show CDR1 as MGHRA and CDR2 as YSYEKL. The CDR3 DNA is TGCGCCAGCAGCCATAGAGTCCGGGACACCTTAAACTATGGCTACACCTTC. Translating gives CASSHRVRDTLNYGYTF.

This rearrangement joins TRBV5-1 to TRBJ1-3, with 7 nucleotides matching TRBD1. The CDR3 loop spans 17 amino acids. V lost 0 bases, J lost 0 bases, and 6 bases stayed unmatched. Germline V gives CDR1 SGHRS, CDR2 YFSETQ. The CDR3 DNA reads as TGCGCCAGCAGCTTGGCCGGACAGGCTGGCTCTGGAAACACCATATATTTT. It codes for CASSLAGQAGSGNTIYF. The full variable domain, with the rest looked up from reference TRBV5-1 and TRBJ1-3, is KAGVTQTPRYLIKTRGQQVTLSCSPISGHRSVSWYQQTPGQGLQFLFEYFSETQRNKGNFPGRFSGRQFSNSRSEMNVSTLELGDSALYLCASSLAGQAGSGNTIYFGEGSWLTVV.

This chain joins TRBV6-1 and TRBJ1-1; D not resolved. Germline lookup yields CDR1 MNHNS and CDR2 SASEGT. The CDR3 extends over 13 amino acids. Trimming pared 5 bases from V and 0 bases from J, leaving 7 bases between. CDR3 amino acids: CASSLTMNTEAFF. The DNA of the CDR3 is TGTGCCAGCAGTCTCACTATGAACACTGAAGCTTTCTTT.

The rearrangement joins TRBV6-1 to TRBJ2-7, with TRBD1 identical over 12 bases. This CDR3 comprises 16 residues. Germline CDR1 is MNHNS and CDR2 is SASEGT. V trimming: 1 base; J trimming: 6 bases; junction bases outside the gene matches: 7. This chain's CDR3 is CASSEDGGTGGFEQYF. Written as DNA, the CDR3 is TGTGCCAGCAGTGAAGATGGGGGGACAGGGGGCTTCGAGCAGTACTTC.

V and J are TRBV7-9 and TRBJ1-4; 8 bases fit TRBD1. CDR1 and CDR2 from the germline V gene are SEHNR and FQNEAQ (reference sequence). The CDR3 length is 15 residues. After removal of 7 bases from V and 8 bases from J, the junction contained 12 bases not matched to a gene. This CDR3 reads CASTDSRDRSEKLFF. In DNA form, the CDR3 reads TGTGCCAGCACCGATAGCCGGGACAGGAGCGAAAAACTGTTTTTT.

V and J are TRBV7-9 and TRBJ2-5; 12 bases align to TRBD1. The end of the DNA aligns better with TRBJ2-7, so the J call may be wrong. The CDR3 is 17 amino acids. Germline lookup yields CDR1 SEHNR and CDR2 FQNEAQ (reference sequence). CDR3 nucleotides: TGTGCCAGCAGCGGGGGACAGGGGGCCCTTGGGGCCTACGAGCAGTACTTC. Residues: CASSGGQGALGAYEQYF.

The V gene is TRBV7-8, the J gene TRBJ1-5, with D maybe TRBD1 (5 bases). Trimming took off 5 bases at V and 3 bases at J, with 11 bases between the two ends. The CDR3 sequence is 14 residues long. Germline CDR1 and CDR2: SGHVS and FQNEAQ. The CDR3 region has the DNA TGTGCCAGCAGCCCCGACAGAGTCAATCAGCCCCAGCATTTT. Protein: CASSPDRVNQPQHF.

This sequence joins TRBV7-9 and TRBJ2-1, with D possibly being TRBD2 (6 bases). CDR1 is SEHNR and CDR2 is FQNEAQ in the germline V gene (reference sequence). Trimming left V 1 base short and J 5 bases short, with 9 bases between. This CDR3 contains 14 residues. The CDR3 DNA reads as TGTGCCAGCAGCTTAGGCGGGGCAAACAATGAGCAGTTCTTC. As protein: CASSLGGANNEQFF.